This T cell receptor (beta chain) was identified during a study of T cell repertoires in cytomegalovirus infection. Background on the study: Evidence of both CMV infection and a matching HLA type came from public TCR beta signatures.

TCRdb called the reads again in MiXCR, with one record for every CDR3 protein. The repertoire holds fewer than 350,000 distinct CDR3 sequences, with 25% to 35% as singletons. A note on this clonotype: What it binds is not known.

The length of the CDR3 is 15 residues. The germline V gene has CDR1 SNHLY and CDR2 FYNNEI. After removal of 9 bases from V and 1 base from J, the junction contained 8 bases not matched to a gene. The sequenced sample was cultured PBMCs, obtained from culture after CMV antigen stimulation. This chain uses TRBV2 with TRBJ1-2; 10 nucleotides match TRBD1. The TCR originated in a human donor in good health (CMV status not recorded). Some clones in this sample may be carry-over from other donors' samples. The CDR3 DNA reads as TGTGCCAGACGGGACAGGGGAAGGGGTAACTATGGCTACACCTTC. The encoded protein is CARRDRGRGNYGYTF. The whole variable domain, remainder taken from reference TRBV2 and TRBJ1-2, is EPEVTQTPSHQVTQMGQEVILRCVPISNHLYFYWYRQILGQKVEFLVSFYNNEISEKSEIFDDQFSVERPDGSNFTLKIRSTKLEDSAMYFCARRDRGRGNYGYTFGSGTRLTVV.